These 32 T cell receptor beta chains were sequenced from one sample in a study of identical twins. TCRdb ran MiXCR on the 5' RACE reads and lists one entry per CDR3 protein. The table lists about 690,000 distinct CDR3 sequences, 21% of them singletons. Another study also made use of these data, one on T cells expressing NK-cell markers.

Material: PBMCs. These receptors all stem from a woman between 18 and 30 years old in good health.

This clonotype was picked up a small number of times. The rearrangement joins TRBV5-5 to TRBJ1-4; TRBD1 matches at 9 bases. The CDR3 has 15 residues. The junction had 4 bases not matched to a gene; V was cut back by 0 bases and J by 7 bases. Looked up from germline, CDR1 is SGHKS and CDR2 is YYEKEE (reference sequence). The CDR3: CASSLEGQGTEKLFF. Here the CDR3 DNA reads TGTGCCAGCAGCTTGGAGGGACAGGGCACTGAAAAACTGTTTTTT.

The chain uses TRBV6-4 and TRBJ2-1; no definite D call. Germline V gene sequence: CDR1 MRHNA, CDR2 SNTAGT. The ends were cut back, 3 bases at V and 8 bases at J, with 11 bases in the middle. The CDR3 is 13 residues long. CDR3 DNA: TGTGCCAGCAGTGATGTCGGGTACCATGAGCAGTTCTTC. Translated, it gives CASSDVGYHEQFF.

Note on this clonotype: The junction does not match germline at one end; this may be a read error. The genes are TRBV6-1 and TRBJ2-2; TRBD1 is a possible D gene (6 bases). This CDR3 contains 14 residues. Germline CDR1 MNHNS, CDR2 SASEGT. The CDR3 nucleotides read TGTGTCAGCAAACAGGGTTGGGACACCGGGGAGCTGTTTTTT. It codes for CVSKQGWDTGELFF.

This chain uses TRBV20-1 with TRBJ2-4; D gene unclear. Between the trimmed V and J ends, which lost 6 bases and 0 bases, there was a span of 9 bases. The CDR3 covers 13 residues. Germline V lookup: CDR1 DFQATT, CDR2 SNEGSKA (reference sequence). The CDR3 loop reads CSAVSLAKNIQYF. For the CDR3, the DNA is TGCAGTGCGGTCTCTCTAGCCAAAAACATTCAGTACTTC.

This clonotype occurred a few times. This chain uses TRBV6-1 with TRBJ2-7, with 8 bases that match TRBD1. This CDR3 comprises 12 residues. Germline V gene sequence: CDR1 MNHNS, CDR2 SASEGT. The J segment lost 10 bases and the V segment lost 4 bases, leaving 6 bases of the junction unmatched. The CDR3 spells CASSVAGQGQYF. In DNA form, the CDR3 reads TGTGCCAGCAGTGTAGCCGGACAGGGACAGTACTTC.

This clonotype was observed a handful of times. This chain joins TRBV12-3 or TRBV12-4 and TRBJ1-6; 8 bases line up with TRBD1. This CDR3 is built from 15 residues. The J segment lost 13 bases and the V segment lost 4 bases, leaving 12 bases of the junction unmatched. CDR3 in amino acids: CASSYGGTGLNPLHF. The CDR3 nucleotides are TGTGCCAGCAGTTATGGAGGGACAGGACTTAACCCCCTCCACTTT.

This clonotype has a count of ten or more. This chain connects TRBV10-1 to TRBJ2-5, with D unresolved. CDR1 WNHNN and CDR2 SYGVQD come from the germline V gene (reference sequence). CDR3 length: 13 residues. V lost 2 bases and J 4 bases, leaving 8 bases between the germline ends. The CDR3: CASSEGVRETQYF. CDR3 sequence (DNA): TGCGCCAGCAGTGAGGGGGTGCGAGAGACCCAGTACTTC.

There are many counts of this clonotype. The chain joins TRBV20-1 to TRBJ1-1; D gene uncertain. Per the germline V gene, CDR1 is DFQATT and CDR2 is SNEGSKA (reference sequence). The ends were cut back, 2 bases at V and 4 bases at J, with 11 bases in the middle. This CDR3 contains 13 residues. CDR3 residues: CSARLGLGTEAFF. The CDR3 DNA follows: TGCAGTGCTAGATTGGGATTGGGCACTGAAGCTTTCTTT.

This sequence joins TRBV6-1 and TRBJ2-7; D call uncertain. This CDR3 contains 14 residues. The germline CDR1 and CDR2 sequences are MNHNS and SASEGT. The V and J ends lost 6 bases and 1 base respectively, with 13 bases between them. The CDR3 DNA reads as TGTGCCAGCAGGGCGTCCACCCTGTCCTACGAGCAGTACTTC. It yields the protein CASRASTLSYEQYF.

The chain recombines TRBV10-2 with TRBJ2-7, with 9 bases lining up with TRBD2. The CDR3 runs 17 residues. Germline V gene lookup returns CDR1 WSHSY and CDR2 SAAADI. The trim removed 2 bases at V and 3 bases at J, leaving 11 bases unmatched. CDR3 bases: TGCGCCAGCAGTGAGCCTCAGACAAGCGGGGGGCACTACGAGCAGTACTTC. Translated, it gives CASSEPQTSGGHYEQYF.

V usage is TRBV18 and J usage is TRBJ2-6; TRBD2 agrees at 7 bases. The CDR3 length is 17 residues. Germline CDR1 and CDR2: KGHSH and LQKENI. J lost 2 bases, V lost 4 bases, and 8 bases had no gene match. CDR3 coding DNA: TGTGCCAGCTCACTAGGACTAGAAGTCGCTGGGGCCAACGTCCTGACTTTC. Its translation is CASSLGLEVAGANVLTF. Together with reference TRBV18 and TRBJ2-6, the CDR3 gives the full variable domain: NAGVMQNPRHLVRRRGQEARLRCSPMKGHSHVYWYRQLPEEGLKFMVYLQKENIIDESGMPKERFSAEFPKEGPSILRIQQVVRGDSAAYFCASSLGLEVAGANVLTFGAGSRLTVL.

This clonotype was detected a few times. As DNA, the CDR3 is TGCGCCAGCAGCCCCGGAGTCAACGGGGAGCTGTTTTTT. Amino acid sequence: CASSPGVNGELFF. This sequence joins TRBV4-3 and TRBJ2-2, with no clear D. Germline CDR1 LGHNA, CDR2 YSLEER. CDR3 length equals 13 residues. The V end was cut by 4 bases, the J end by 7 bases, with 10 bases between.

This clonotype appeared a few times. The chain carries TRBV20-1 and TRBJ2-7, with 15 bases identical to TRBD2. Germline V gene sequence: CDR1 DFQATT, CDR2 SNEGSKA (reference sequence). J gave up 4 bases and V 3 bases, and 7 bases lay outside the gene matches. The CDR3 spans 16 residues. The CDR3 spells CSARGLAGGSVYEQYF. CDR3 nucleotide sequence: TGCAGTGCTAGGGGACTAGCGGGAGGAAGCGTATACGAGCAGTACTTC.

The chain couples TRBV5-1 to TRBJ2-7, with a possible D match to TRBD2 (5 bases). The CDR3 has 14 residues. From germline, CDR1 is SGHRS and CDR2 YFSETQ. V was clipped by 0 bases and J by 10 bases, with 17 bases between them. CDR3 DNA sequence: TGCGCCAGCAGCTTGGGGACTCCTCCTGCGAAACAGTACTTC. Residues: CASSLGTPPAKQYF.

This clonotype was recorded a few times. For the CDR3, the DNA is TGCAGTGCTAGGACCTACGAAGCTTTCTTT. Amino acids: CSARTYEAFF. The V gene is TRBV20-1, the J gene TRBJ1-1, with D unclear. Germline lookup yields CDR1 DFQATT and CDR2 SNEGSKA (reference sequence). Trimming left V 3 bases short and J 8 bases short, with 7 bases between. This CDR3 contains 10 residues.

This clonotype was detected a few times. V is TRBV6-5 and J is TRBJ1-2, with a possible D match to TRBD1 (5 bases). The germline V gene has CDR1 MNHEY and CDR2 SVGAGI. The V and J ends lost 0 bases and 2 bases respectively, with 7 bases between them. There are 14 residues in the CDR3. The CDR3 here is CASSYSAGNYGYTF. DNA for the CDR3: TGTGCCAGCAGTTACTCGGCAGGGAACTATGGCTACACCTTC.

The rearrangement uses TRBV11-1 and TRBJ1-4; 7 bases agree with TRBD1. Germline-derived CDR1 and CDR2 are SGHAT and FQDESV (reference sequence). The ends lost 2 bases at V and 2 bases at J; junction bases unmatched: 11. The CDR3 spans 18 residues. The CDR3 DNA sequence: TGTGCCAGCAGCTTATCCTATATTCTACAGGGGACTAATGAAAAACTGTTTTTT. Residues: CASSLSYILQGTNEKLFF.

The CDR3: CASSWGTGTGELFF. CDR3 in DNA: TGTGCCAGCAGCTGGGGGACAGGGACAGGGGAGCTGTTTTTT. The chain has TRBV7-3 and TRBJ2-2, with 9 bases identical to TRBD1. The CDR3 consists of 14 residues. From germline, CDR1 is SGHTA and CDR2 FQGTGA. V dropped 4 bases and J dropped 8; count of bases not matched to a gene: 5.

CDR3 sequence reads: CSAVTQGDTQYF. In DNA, the CDR3 is TGCAGTGCCGTAACGCAGGGAGATACGCAGTATTTT. The chain is built from TRBV20-1 and TRBJ2-3, with D possibly TRBD1 on 5 matching bases. V was pared by 6 bases and J by 5 bases, with 12 bases between. Germline V gene lookup returns CDR1 DFQATT and CDR2 SNEGSKA (reference sequence). The CDR3 is 12 residues long.

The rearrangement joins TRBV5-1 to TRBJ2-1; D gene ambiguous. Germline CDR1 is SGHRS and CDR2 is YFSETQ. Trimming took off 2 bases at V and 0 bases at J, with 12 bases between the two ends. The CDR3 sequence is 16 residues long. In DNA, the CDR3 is TGCGCCAGCAGCTTCCCAGGATTGAGCTCCTACAATGAGCAGTTCTTC. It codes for CASSFPGLSSYNEQFF.

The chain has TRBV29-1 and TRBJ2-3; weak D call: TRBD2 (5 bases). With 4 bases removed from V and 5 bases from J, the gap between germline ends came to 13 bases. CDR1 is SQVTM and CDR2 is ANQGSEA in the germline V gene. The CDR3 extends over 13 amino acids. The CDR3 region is CSVGKDRGDTQYF. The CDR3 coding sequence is TGCAGCGTTGGGAAGGATCGGGGAGATACGCAGTATTTT.

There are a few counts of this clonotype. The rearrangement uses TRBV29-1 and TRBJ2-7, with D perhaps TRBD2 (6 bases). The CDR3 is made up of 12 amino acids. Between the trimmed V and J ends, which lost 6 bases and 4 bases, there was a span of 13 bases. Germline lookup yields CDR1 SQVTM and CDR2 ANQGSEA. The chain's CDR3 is CSVRRAGYEQYF. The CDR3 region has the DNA TGCAGCGTCAGGCGGGCGGGGTACGAGCAGTACTTC.

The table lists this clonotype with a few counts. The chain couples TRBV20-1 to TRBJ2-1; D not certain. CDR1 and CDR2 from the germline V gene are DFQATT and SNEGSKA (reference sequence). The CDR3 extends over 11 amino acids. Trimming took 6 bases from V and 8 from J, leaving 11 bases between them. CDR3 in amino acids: CSARIPDEQFF. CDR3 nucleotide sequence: TGCAGTGCCAGAATTCCGGATGAGCAGTTCTTC.

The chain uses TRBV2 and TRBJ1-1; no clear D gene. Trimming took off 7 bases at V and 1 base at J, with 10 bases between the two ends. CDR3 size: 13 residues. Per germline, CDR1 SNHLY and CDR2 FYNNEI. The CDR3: CASKGGPNTEAFF. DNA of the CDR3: TGTGCCAGCAAGGGAGGGCCGAACACTGAAGCTTTCTTT. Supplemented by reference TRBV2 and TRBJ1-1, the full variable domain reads EPEVTQTPSHQVTQMGQEVILRCVPISNHLYFYWYRQILGQKVEFLVSFYNNEISEKSEIFDDQFSVERPDGSNFTLKIRSTKLEDSAMYFCASKGGPNTEAFFGQGTRLTVV.

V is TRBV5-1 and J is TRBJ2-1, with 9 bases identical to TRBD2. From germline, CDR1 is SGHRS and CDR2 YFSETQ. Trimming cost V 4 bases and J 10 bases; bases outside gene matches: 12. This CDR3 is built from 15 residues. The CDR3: CASSPPLAGAEEQFF. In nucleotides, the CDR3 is TGCGCCAGCAGCCCTCCCTTAGCGGGGGCGGAGGAGCAGTTCTTC.

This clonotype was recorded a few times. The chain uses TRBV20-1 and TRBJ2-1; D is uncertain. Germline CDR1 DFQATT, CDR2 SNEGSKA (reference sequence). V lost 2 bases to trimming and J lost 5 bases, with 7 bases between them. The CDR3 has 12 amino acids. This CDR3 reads CSARSGHNEQFF. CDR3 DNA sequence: TGCAGTGCTAGATCTGGGCACAATGAGCAGTTCTTC.

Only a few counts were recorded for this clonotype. The CDR3: CSAHGTGEEKLFF. CDR3 in DNA: TGCAGTGCTCACGGGACTGGTGAAGAAAAACTGTTTTTT. The genes are TRBV20-1 and TRBJ1-4, with D possibly TRBD1 on 5 matching bases. The CDR3 length is 13 residues. Germline CDR1 is DFQATT and CDR2 is SNEGSKA (reference sequence). Trimming left V 5 bases short and J 8 bases short, with 15 bases between.

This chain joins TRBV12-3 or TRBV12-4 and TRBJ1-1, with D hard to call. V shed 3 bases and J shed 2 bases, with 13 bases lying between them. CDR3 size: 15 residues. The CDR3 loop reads CASSFFGSQNTEAFF. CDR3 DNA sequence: TGTGCCAGCAGTTTTTTTGGGTCCCAAAACACTGAAGCTTTCTTT.

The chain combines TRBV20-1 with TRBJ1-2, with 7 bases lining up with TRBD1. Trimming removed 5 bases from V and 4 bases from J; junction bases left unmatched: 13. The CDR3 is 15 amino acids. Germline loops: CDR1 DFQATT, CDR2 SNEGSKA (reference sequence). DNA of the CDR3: TGCAGTGCTCGGACCACGTCAGGGGGAAGCTATGGCTACACCTTC. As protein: CSARTTSGGSYGYTF.

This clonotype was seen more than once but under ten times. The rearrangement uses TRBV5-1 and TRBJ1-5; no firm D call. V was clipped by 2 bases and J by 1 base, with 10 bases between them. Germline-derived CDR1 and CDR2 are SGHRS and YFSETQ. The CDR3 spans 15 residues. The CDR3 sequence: CASSLGEASNQPQHF. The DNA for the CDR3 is TGCGCCAGCAGCTTAGGTGAGGCGAGCAATCAGCCCCAGCATTTT.

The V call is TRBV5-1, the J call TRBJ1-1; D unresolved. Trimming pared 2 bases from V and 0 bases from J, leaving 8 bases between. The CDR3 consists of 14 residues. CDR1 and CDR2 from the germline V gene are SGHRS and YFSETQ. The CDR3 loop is CASSFTDMNTEAFF. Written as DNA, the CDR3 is TGCGCCAGCAGCTTTACAGACATGAACACTGAAGCTTTCTTT.

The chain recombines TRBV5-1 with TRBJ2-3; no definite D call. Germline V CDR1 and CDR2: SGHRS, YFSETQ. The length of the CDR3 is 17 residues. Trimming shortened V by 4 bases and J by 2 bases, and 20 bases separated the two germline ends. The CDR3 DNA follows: TGCGCCAGCAGCCGCTCTACTCGTTGGGTCGACACAGATACGCAGTATTTT. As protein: CASSRSTRWVDTDTQYF.